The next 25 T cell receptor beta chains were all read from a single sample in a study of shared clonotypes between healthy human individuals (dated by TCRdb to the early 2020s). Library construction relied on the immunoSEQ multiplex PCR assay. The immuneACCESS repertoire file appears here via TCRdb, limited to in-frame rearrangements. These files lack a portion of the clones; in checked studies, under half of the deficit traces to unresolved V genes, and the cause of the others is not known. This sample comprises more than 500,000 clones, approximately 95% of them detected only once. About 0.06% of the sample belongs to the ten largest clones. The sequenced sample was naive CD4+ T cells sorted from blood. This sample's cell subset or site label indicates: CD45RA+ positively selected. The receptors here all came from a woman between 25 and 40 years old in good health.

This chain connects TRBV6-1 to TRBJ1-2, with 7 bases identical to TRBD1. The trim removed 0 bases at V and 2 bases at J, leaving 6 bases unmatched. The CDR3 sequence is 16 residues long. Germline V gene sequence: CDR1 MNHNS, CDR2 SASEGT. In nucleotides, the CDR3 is TGTGCCAGCAGTGAAGCGGGTCAGGGGGTAAACTATGGCTACACCTTC. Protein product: CASSEAGQGVNYGYTF.

Here the CDR3 DNA reads TGTGCCATCAGCCCCTCCACAGGGAGCTCCTACAATGAGCAGTTCTTC. It specifies CAISPSTGSSYNEQFF. The rearrangement links TRBV10-3 to TRBJ2-1; D might be TRBD1 (6 bases). Germline CDR1 ENHRY, CDR2 SYGVKD. CDR3 length: 16 residues. V dropped 6 bases and J dropped 0 bases, with 15 bases sitting between them.

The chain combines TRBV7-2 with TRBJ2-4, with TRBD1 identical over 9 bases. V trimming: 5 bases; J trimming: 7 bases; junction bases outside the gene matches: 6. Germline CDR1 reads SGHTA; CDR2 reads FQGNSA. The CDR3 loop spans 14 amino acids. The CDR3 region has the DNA TGTGCCAGCAGCCATGACAGGGGGGCCAACATTCAGTACTTC. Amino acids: CASSHDRGANIQYF.

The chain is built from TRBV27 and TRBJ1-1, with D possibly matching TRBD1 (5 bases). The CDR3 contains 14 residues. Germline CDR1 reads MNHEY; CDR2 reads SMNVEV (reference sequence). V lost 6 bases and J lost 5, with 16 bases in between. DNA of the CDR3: TGTGCCAGCAGCTACCCACAGGATAGGACTGAAGCTTTCTTT. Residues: CASSYPQDRTEAFF.

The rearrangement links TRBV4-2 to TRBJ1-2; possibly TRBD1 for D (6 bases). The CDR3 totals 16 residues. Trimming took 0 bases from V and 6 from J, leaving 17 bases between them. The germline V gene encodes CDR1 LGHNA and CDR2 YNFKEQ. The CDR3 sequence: CASSQDWAGEGNGYTF. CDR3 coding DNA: TGTGCCAGCAGCCAAGATTGGGCAGGGGAAGGCAATGGCTACACCTTC.

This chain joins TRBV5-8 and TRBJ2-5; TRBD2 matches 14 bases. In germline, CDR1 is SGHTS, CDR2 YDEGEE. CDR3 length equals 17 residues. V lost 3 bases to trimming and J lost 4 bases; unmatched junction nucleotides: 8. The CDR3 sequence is CASSSAGLAGAGETQYF. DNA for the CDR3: TGTGCCAGCAGCTCCGCGGGACTAGCGGGGGCCGGAGAGACCCAGTACTTC.

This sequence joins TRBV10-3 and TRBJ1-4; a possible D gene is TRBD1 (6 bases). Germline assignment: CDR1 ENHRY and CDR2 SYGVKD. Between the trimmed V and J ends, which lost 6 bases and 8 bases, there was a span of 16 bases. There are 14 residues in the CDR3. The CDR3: CAISATGTEEKLFF. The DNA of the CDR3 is TGTGCCATCAGCGCAACAGGGACGGAGGAAAAACTGTTTTTT.

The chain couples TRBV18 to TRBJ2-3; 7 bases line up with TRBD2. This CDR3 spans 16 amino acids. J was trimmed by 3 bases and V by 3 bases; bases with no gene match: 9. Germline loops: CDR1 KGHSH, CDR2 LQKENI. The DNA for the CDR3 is TGTGCCAGCTCACCCTCGATCGAGCGGGAAACAGATACGCAGTATTTT. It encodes CASSPSIERETDTQYF.

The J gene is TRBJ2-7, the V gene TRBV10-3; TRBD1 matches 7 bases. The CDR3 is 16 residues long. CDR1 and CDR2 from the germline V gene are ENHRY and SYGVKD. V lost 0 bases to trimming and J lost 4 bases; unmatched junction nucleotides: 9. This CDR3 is CAISESRDSERYEQYF. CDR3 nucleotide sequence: TGTGCCATCAGTGAGTCCCGGGACAGTGAAAGGTACGAGCAGTACTTC.

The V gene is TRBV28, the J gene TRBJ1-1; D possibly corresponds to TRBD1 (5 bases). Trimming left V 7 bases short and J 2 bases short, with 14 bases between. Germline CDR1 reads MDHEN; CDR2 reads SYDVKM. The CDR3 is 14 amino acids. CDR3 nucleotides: TGTGCCAGCAACCGACCCGGGACCAACACTGAAGCTTTCTTT. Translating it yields CASNRPGTNTEAFF.

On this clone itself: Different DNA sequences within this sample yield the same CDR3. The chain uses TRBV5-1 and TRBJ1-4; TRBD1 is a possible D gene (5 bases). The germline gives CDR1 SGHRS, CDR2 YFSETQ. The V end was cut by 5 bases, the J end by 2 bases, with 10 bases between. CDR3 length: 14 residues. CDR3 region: CASSLQGTNEKLFF. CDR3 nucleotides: TGCGCCAGCAGTCTTCAGGGCACTAATGAAAAACTGTTTTTT.

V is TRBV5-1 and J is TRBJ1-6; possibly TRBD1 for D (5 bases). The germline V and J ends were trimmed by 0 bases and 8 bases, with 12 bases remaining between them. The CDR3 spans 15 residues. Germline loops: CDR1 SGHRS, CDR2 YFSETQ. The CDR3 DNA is TGCGCCAGCAGCTTGGTGGGCCAGGGATATTCACCCCTCCACTTT. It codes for CASSLVGQGYSPLHF.

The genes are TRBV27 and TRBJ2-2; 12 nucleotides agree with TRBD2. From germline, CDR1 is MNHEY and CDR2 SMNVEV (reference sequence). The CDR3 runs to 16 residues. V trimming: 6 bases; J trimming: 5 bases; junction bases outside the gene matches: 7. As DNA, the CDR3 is TGTGCCAGCAGCCCGACTAGCGGGAGTTGGACCGGGGAGCTGTTTTTT. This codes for CASSPTSGSWTGELFF.

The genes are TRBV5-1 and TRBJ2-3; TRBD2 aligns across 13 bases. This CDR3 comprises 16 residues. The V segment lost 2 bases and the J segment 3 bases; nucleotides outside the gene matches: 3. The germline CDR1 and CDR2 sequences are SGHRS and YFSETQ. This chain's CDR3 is CASSFGTSGMTDTQYF. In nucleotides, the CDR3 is TGCGCCAGCAGCTTTGGGACTAGCGGGATGACAGATACGCAGTATTTT.

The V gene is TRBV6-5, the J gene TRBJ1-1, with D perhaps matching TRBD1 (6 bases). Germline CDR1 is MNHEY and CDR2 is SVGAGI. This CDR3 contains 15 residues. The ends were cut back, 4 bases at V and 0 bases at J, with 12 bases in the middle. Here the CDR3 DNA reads TGTGCCAGCAGTTTCCAGGGGCGTATGAACACTGAAGCTTTCTTT. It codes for CASSFQGRMNTEAFF.

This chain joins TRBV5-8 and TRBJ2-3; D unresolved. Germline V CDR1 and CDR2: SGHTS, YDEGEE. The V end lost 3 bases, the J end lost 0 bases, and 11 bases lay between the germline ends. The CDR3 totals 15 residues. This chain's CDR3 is CASSYVLGSTDTQYF. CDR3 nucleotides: TGTGCCAGCAGCTACGTTCTGGGCAGCACAGATACGCAGTATTTT.

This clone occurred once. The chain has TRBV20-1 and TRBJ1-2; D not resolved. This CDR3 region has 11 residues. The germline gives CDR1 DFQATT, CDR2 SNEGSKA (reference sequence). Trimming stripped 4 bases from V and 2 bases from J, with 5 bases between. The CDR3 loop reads CSAKTNYGYTF. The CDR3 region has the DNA TGCAGTGCTAAAACCAACTATGGCTACACCTTC.

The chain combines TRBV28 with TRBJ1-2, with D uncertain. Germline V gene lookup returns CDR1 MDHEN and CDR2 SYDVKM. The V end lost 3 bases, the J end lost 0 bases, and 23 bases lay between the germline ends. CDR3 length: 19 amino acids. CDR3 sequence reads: CASSFVAGTGVGANYGYTF. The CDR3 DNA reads TGTGCCAGCAGTTTCGTCGCGGGAACGGGCGTCGGAGCTAACTATGGCTACACCTTC.

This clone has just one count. The CDR3: CASSENRGGYSNQPQHF. CDR3 sequence (DNA): TGCGCCAGCAGTGAGAACAGGGGCGGATATAGCAATCAGCCCCAGCATTTT. The chain has TRBV10-2 and TRBJ1-5, with TRBD1 matching 7 bases. CDR1 and CDR2 from the germline V gene are WSHSY and SAAADI. The length of the CDR3 is 17 residues. Trimming took 2 bases from V and 0 from J; bases not matched to a gene: 7.

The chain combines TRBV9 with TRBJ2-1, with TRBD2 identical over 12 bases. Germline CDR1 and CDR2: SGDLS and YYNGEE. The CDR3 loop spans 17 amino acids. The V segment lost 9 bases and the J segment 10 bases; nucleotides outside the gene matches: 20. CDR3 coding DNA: TGTGCCACCGCCCGGGCTAGCGGGAGGGATGCGACGGGGGAGCAGTTCTTC. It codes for CATARASGRDATGEQFF.

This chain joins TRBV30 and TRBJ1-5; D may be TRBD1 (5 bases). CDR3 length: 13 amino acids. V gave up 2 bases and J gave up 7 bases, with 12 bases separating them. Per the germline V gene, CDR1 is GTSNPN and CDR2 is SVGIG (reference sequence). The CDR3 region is CAWSRAGTQPQHF. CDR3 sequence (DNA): TGTGCCTGGAGTCGGGCAGGGACCCAGCCCCAGCATTTT.

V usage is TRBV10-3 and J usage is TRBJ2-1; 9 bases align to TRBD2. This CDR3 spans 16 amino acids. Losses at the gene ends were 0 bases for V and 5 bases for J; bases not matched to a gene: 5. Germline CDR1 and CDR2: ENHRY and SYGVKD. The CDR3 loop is CAISESASGEHNEQFF. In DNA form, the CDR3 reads TGTGCCATCAGTGAGTCGGCTAGCGGGGAGCACAATGAGCAGTTCTTC.

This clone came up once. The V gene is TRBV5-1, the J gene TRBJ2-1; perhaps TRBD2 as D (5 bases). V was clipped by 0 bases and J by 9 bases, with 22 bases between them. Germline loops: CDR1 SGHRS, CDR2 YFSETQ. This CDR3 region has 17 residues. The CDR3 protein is CASSLVASGLDYGEQFF. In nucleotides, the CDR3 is TGCGCCAGCAGCTTGGTGGCAAGCGGCCTGGATTACGGTGAGCAGTTCTTC. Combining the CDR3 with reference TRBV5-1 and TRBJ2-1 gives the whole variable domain KAGVTQTPRYLIKTRGQQVTLSCSPISGHRSVSWYQQTPGQGLQFLFEYFSETQRNKGNFPGRFSGRQFSNSRSEMNVSTLELGDSALYLCASSLVASGLDYGEQFFGPGTRLTVL.

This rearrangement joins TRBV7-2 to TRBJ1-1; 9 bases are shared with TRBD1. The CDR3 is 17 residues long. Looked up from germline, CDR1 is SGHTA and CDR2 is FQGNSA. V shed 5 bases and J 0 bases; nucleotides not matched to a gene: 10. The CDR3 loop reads CASSRPGTGSVNTEAFF. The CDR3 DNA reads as TGTGCCAGCAGCCGTCCCGGGACAGGGTCTGTGAACACTGAAGCTTTCTTT.

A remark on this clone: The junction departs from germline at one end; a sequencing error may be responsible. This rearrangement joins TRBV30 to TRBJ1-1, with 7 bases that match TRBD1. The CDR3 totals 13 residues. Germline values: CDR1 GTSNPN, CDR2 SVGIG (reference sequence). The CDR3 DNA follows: TGTGCCTGGACTAAACAGGGGAACACTGGAGCTTTCTTT. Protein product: CAWTKQGNTGAFF.